This entry features one TCR beta chain sequence. The source of the sample is a study of blood T cell repertoires in COVID-19. The wider study: Whether acute or convalescent, the COVID-19 samples came from the United States, Italy and Spain.

Sequencing was performed with immunoSEQ multiplex PCR; in TCRdb, only in-frame clones are kept and a portion is missing. The data show about 120,000 clones, with around 84% seen just once and roughly 3.9% held by the top ten. The source is a woman in her thirties who had recovered from COVID-19. The sample consisted of PBMCs or T cells enriched from blood (not recorded which).

The CDR3 here is CAWRVGQGDSPLHF. The CDR3 DNA is TGTGCCTGGAGGGTGGGACAGGGGGATTCACCCCTCCACTTT. V usage is TRBV30 and J usage is TRBJ1-6; 11 nucleotides align to TRBD1. CDR1 GTSNPN and CDR2 SVGIG come from the germline V gene (reference sequence). The CDR3 extends over 14 amino acids. Trimming removed 3 bases from V and 8 bases from J; junction bases left unmatched: 3. The full variable domain, rest sourced from reference TRBV30 and TRBJ1-6, is SQTIHQWPATLVQPVGSPLSLECTVEGTSNPNLYWYRQAAGRGLQLLFYSVGIGQISSEVPQNLSASRPQDRQFILSSKKLLLSDSGFYLCAWRVGQGDSPLHFGNGTRLTVT.